These T cell receptor beta chains were read from a single sample in a study of cytomegalovirus exposure and HLA in healthy donors. Only in-frame clones appear in the TCRdb table, and some are missing; sequencing was by immunoSEQ multiplex PCR. Seen here are around 150,000 clones, about 72% observed once, and the top ten hold approximately 1.3%. Sequencing input: PBMCs. These receptors were taken from a man aged 55 to 69 in good health and CMV-seronegative. Each CDR3 is given with its conserved first and last residue.

V gene: TRBV11-3; J gene: .; CDR3 protein: CASSLGTVRDEQYF
V gene: TRBV2; J gene: TRBJ1-1; CDR3 protein: CASLTGGWDTEAFF
V gene: TRBV5-4; J gene: TRBJ2-1; CDR3 protein: CASSVRRSSGSYNEQFF
V gene: TRBV7-9; J gene: TRBJ2-1; CDR3 protein: CSSSQVGGVTSYNEQFF
V gene: TRBV7-9; J gene: TRBJ1-4; CDR3 protein: CASSLGQGGEKLFF
V gene: TRBV28; J gene: TRBJ2-7; CDR3 protein: CASSGLAGAYEQYF
V gene: TRBV6-1; J gene: TRBJ2-7; CDR3 protein: CASNYGPTYEQYF
V gene: TRBV28; J gene: TRBJ1-2; CDR3 protein: CASRGQDSNYGYTF
V gene: TRBV28; J gene: TRBJ1-2; CDR3 protein: CASSGDASLYGYTF
V gene: TRBV9; J gene: TRBJ1-1; CDR3 protein: CASSGQENTEAFF
V gene: TRBV5-1; J gene: TRBJ2-1; CDR3 protein: CASSLSLAAYNEQFF
V gene: TRBV7-9; J gene: TRBJ2-2; CDR3 protein: CATQGLSNTGELFF
V gene: TRBV30; J gene: TRBJ2-5; CDR3 protein: CAWTGGLGRTQYF
V gene: TRBV5-1; J gene: TRBJ2-7; CDR3 protein: CASSLGRVPAGPMSSYEQYF
V gene: TRBV6-5; J gene: TRBJ2-7; CDR3 protein: CASKRGLSSYEQYF
V gene: TRBV2; J gene: TRBJ2-7; CDR3 protein: CASSGGVSYEQYF
V gene: TRBV9; J gene: TRBJ2-1; CDR3 protein: CASSVGIGTSGRNEQFF
V gene: TRBV5-1; J gene: TRBJ1-1; CDR3 protein: CASSVIQGKAAAFF
V gene: TRBV18; J gene: TRBJ2-2; CDR3 protein: CASSPPSGGELFF
V gene: TRBV19; J gene: TRBJ2-7; CDR3 protein: CASSGQRGVWNEQYF
V gene: TRBV7-8; J gene: TRBJ1-5; CDR3 protein: CASSLDGNQPQHF
V gene: TRBV19; J gene: TRBJ1-1; CDR3 protein: CASNRGNTEAFF
V gene: TRBV13; J gene: TRBJ1-1; CDR3 protein: CASSTDRARTEAFF
V gene: TRBV7-2; J gene: TRBJ2-2; CDR3 protein: CASSFNRGDGELFF
V gene: TRBV5-4; J gene: TRBJ1-3; CDR3 protein: CASSFVVGAEGNTIYF
V gene: TRBV19; J gene: TRBJ2-1; CDR3 protein: CASSIWASGSYNEQFF
V gene: TRBV15; J gene: TRBJ1-2; CDR3 protein: CATSRVGARDNYGYTF
V gene: TRBV5-1; J gene: TRBJ2-5; CDR3 protein: CASSYDSQETQYF
V gene: TRBV27; J gene: TRBJ2-2; CDR3 protein: CASSFVQGLGELFF
V gene: TRBV5-1; J gene: TRBJ2-5; CDR3 protein: CASSTPRTMETQYF
V gene: TRBV9; J gene: TRBJ2-5; CDR3 protein: CAPPRGEQETQYF
V gene: TRBV7-6; J gene: TRBJ1-1; CDR3 protein: CASSSREGQTEAFF
V gene: TRBV30; J gene: TRBJ2-3; CDR3 protein: CAWSVSGGGTDTQYF
V gene: TRBV6-4; J gene: TRBJ2-3; CDR3 protein: CASSGQAGGLDTQYF
V gene: TRBV28; J gene: TRBJ2-1; CDR3 protein: CASSFWRPSGRALGNEQFF
V gene: TRBV9; J gene: TRBJ2-7; CDR3 protein: CASSVGEKSYEQYF
V gene: TRBV18; J gene: TRBJ1-5; CDR3 protein: CASSSGNSNQPQHF
V gene: TRBV7-9; J gene: TRBJ2-7; CDR3 protein: CASSLELAPYEQYF
V gene: TRBV11-2; J gene: TRBJ2-1; CDR3 protein: CASSLGWGGSSYNEQFF
V gene: TRBV11-2; J gene: TRBJ2-2; CDR3 protein: CASSLGGTGELFF
V gene: TRBV11-1; J gene: TRBJ1-1; CDR3 protein: CASSLEMSTEAFF
V gene: TRBV30; J gene: TRBJ1-1; CDR3 protein: CAWSNSMNTEAFF
V gene: TRBV6-5; J gene: TRBJ2-7; CDR3 protein: CASTEQYSYEQYF
V gene: TRBV6-5; J gene: TRBJ2-6; CDR3 protein: CASSYSATGRANVLTF
V gene: TRBV29-1; J gene: TRBJ1-2; CDR3 protein: CSVDVAERGYGYTF
V gene: TRBV2; J gene: TRBJ1-1; CDR3 protein: CASSEKGNQRDFEAFF